The T cell receptor beta chain described here comes from a study of blood T cell repertoires in COVID-19 (TCRdb year 2020). Describing the broader study: Samples covering the acute and convalescent phases of COVID-19 were provided by collaborators in the United States, Italy and Spain. The sample metadata nearly always contained a de-identified subject ID, COVID-19 status, age in years and sex. The material from the prospective study consisted of cDNA or gDNA derived from T cells, B-cell-depleted T cells, or PBMCs. The repertoires were made available in a free public database intended to serve as a resource for research on the immune response to SARS-CoV-2. Where available, HLA class I and class II types were taken from metadata supplied by the sample provider and were not determined by assay-based typing. Deeply sampled blood TCRbeta repertoires from subjects exposed to, actively infected with, or recovered from COVID-19 were included in the dataset. Samples came from the ongoing ImmuneRACE study (first 160 participants) plus 1,254 subjects from 6 global collaborators.

Whole blood was collected in K2EDTA tubes by collaborating institutions according to the institutions' own protocols. For TCRbeta analysis, collaborators shipped samples in one of three forms: frozen whole blood, isolated PBMCs, or DNA extracted from either of those sample types. Unmatched junction bases come to 4, with V trimmed by 3 bases and J by 4 bases. The CDR3 covers 15 residues, taking in both the cysteine and the phenylalanine. The CDR3 DNA has 45 bases and is translated from base 1. Based on the germline V gene, the CDR1 and CDR2 sequences are MNHNS and SASEGT. Concerning this clone: Its recognized antigen is unknown. Qualities for individual bases were not recorded, and no much larger clone is one base off.

General findings and caveats noted by the study authors: How much clinical and demographic metadata was included differed by source and by participant, and the metadata was provided uncurated.

TCRbeta CDR3 regions were amplified from genomic DNA by means of the immunoSEQ Assay, a bias-controlled multiplex PCR. The study's processing was this. The number of nucleated cells in each sample was estimated by amplification of reference gene primers within the assay. To quantify the absolute abundance of each unique TCRbeta CDR3 rearrangement, sequence reads were collapsed and filtered. For each sample, productive Simpson clonality was calculated as the square root of Simpson's diversity index across productive rearrangements. TCRdb took over this immuneACCESS table, retaining in-frame rearrangements with V and J assigned. Such tables are incomplete; in checked studies, under half of the missing clones stem from an unresolved V gene, and the remainder is unexplained. The DNA gave D and trimming, while V, J and clone size come from that table. For this sample the table gives roughly 110,000 clones, of which about two thirds were detected only once. Of the sample, roughly 0.9% is held by the ten largest clones.

Sequencing used peripheral blood. The source is a human donor with acute or convalescent COVID-19. The donor label of this sample is uncertain. The V and J segments used are TRBV6-1 and TRBJ2-2; 8 central nucleotides agree with TRBD1. CDR3 region: CASSEDTGGTGELFF. The DNA sequence follows: TGTGCCAGCAGTGAGGATACAGGGGGCACCGGGGAGCTGTTTTTT.